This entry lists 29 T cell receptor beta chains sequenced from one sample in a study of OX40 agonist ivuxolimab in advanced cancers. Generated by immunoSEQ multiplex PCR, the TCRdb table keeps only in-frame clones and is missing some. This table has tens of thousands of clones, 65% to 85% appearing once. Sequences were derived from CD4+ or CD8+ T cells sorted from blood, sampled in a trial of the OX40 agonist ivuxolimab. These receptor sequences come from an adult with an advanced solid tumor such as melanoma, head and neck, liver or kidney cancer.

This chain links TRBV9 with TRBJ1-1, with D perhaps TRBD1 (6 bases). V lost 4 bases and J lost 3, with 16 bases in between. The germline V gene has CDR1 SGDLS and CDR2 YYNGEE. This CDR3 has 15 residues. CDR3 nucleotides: TGTGCCAGCAGCCCTTCGGGGGGGCGGGACACTGAAGCTTTCTTT. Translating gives CASSPSGGRDTEAFF.

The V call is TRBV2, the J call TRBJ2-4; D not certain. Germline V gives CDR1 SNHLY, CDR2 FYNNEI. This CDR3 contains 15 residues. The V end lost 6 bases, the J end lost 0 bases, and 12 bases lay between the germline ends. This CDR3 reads CASSTDVLAKNIQYF. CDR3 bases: TGTGCCAGCAGCACCGACGTGCTAGCCAAAAACATTCAGTACTTC.

CDR3: CAIKKDRNQPQHF. CDR3 nucleotide sequence: TGTGCCATCAAAAAGGACAGGAATCAGCCCCAGCATTTT. V and J are TRBV10-3 and TRBJ1-5, with 7 nucleotides matching TRBD1. Germline V CDR1 and CDR2: ENHRY, SYGVKD. J lost 4 bases, V lost 7 bases, and 4 bases had no gene match. The CDR3 covers 13 residues.

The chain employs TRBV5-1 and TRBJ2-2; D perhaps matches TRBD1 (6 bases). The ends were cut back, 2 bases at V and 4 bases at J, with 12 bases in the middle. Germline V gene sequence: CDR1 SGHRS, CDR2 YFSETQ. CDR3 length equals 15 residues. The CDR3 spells CASSFTGLGTGELFF. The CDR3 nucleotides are TGCGCCAGCAGCTTTACAGGGCTCGGCACCGGGGAGCTGTTTTTT.

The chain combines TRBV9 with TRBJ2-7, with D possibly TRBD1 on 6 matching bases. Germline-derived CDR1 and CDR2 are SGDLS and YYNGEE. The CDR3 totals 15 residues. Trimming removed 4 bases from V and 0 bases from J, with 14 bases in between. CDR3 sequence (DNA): TGTGCCAGCAGCCCCCGTGGCAGGGGCTCCTACGAGCAGTACTTC. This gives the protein CASSPRGRGSYEQYF.

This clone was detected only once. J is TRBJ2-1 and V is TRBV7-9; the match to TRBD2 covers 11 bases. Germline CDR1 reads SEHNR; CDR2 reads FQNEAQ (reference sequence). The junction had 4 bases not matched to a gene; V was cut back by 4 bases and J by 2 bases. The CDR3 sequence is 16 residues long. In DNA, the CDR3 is TGTGCCAGCAGCTCAATAGCGGGAGGGGCCTACAATGAGCAGTTCTTC. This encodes CASSSIAGGAYNEQFF.

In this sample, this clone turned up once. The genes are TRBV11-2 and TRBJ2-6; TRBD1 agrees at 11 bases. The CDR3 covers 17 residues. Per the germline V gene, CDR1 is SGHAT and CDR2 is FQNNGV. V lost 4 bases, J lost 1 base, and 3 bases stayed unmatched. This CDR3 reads CASSWTGGGSGANVLTF. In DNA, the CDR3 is TGTGCCAGCAGCTGGACAGGGGGCGGGTCTGGGGCCAACGTCCTGACTTTC.

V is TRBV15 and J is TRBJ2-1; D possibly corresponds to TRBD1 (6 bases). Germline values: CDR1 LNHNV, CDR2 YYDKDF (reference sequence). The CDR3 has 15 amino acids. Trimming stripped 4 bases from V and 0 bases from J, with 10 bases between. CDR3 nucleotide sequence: TGTGCCACCAGCAAGGACAGACGCTCCTACAATGAGCAGTTCTTC. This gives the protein CATSKDRRSYNEQFF.

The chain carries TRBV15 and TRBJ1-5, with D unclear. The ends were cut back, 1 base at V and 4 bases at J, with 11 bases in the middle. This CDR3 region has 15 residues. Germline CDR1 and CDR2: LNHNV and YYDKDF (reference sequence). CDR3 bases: TGTGCCACCAGCAGAGTATCGTCGGCGAATCAGCCCCAGCATTTT. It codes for CATSRVSSANQPQHF.

CDR3 residues: CSAATGTGSYEQYF. Written as DNA, the CDR3 is TGCAGCGCGGCGACAGGGACCGGTTCCTACGAGCAGTACTTC. The chain carries TRBV29-1 and TRBJ2-7; 7 bases align to TRBD1. The CDR3 covers 14 residues. V lost 7 bases, J lost 1 base, and 10 bases stayed unmatched. The germline CDR1 and CDR2 sequences are SQVTM and ANQGSEA.

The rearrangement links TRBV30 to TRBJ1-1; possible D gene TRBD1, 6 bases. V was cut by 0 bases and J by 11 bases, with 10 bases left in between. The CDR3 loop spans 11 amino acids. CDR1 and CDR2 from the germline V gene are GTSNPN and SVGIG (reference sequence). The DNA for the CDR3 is TGTGCCTGGAGTGTCCTGGGGGCCGCTTTCTTT. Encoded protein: CAWSVLGAAFF.

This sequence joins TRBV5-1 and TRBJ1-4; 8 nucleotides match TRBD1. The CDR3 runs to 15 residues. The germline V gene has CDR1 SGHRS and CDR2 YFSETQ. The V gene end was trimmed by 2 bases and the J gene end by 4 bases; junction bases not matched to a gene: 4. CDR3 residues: CASSFEQGGNEKLFF. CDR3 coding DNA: TGCGCCAGCAGCTTCGAACAGGGGGGTAATGAAAAACTGTTTTTT.

The CDR3 is CASSQDLPDSGNTIYF. The CDR3 DNA follows: TGTGCCAGCAGCCAAGATCTTCCAGACTCTGGAAACACCATATATTTT. The chain combines TRBV14 with TRBJ1-3, with unresolved D. Deletions cut 0 bases from V and 0 bases from J, with 9 bases between. CDR1 is SGHDN, CDR2 FVKESK, per germline. This CDR3 region has 16 residues. The variable domain in full, with the rest retrieved from reference TRBV14 and TRBJ1-3, is EAGVTQFPSHSVIEKGQTVTLRCDPISGHDNLYWYRRVMGKEIKFLLHFVKESKQDESGMPNNRFLAERTGGTYSTLKVQPAELEDSGVYFCASSQDLPDSGNTIYFGEGSWLTVV.

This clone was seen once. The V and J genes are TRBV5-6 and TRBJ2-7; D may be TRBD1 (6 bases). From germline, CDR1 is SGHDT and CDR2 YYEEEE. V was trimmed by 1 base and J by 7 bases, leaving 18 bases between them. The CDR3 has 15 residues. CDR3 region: CASSLRDNPFWEQYF. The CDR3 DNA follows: TGTGCCAGCAGCTTGAGGGACAATCCTTTTTGGGAGCAGTACTTC.

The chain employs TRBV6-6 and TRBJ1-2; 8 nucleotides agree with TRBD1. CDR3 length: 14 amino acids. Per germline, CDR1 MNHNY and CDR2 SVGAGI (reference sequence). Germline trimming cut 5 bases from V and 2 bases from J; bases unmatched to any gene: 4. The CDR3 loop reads CASSRDRTNYGYTF. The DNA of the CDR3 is TGTGCCAGCAGTCGGGACAGGACGAACTATGGCTACACCTTC.

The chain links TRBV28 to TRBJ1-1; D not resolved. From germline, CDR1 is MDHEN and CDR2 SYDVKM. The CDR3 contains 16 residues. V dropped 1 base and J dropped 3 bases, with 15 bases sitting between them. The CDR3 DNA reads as TGTGCCAGCAGTTTATCTACCGCCCTAGGGCACACTGAAGCTTTCTTT. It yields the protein CASSLSTALGHTEAFF.

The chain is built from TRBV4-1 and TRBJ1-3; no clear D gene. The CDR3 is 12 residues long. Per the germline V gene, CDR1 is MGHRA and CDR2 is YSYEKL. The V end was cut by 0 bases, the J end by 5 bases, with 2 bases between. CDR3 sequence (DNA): TGCGCCAGCAGCCAAGACAGAAACACCATATATTTT. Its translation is CASSQDRNTIYF.

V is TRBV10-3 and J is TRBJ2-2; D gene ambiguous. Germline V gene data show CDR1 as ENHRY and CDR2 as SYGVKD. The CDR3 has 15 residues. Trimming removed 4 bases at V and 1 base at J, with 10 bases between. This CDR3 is CAISVNRENTGELFF. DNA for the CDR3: TGTGCCATCAGTGTGAACCGCGAGAACACCGGGGAGCTGTTTTTT.

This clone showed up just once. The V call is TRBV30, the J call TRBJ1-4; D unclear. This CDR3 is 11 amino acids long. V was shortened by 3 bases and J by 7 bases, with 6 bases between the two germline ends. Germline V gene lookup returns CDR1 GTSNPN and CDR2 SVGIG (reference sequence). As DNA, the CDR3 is TGTGCCTGGAGCCTGGGTGAAAAACTGTTTTTT. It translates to CAWSLGEKLFF. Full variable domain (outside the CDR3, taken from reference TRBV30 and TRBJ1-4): SQTIHQWPATLVQPVGSPLSLECTVEGTSNPNLYWYRQAAGRGLQLLFYSVGIGQISSEVPQNLSASRPQDRQFILSSKKLLLSDSGFYLCAWSLGEKLFFGSGTQLSVL.

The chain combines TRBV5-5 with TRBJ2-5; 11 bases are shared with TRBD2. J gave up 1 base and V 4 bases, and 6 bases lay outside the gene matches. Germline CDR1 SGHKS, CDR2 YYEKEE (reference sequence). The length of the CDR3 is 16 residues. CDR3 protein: CASSPDTSGSQETQYF. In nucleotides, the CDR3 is TGTGCCAGCAGCCCGGACACTAGCGGGAGCCAAGAGACCCAGTACTTC.

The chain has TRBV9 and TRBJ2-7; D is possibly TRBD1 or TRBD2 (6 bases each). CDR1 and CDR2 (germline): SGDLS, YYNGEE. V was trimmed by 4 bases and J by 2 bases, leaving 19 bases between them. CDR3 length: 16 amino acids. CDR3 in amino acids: CASSLEGEVGAYEQYF. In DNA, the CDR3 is TGTGCCAGCAGCCTAGAGGGGGAGGTGGGTGCCTACGAGCAGTACTTC.

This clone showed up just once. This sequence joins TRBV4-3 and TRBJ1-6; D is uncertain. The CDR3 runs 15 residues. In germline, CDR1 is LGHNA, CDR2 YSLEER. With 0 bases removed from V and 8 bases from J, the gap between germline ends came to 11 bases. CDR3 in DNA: TGCGCCAGCAGCCAAGACTCCCAACCGGATTCACCCCTCCACTTT. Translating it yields CASSQDSQPDSPLHF.

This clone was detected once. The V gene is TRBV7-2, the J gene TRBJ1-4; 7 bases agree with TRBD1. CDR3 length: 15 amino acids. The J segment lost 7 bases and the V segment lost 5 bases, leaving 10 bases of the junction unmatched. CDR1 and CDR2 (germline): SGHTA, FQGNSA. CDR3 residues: CASSLLRQGGEKLFF. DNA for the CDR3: TGTGCCAGCAGCCTTCTTCGACAGGGCGGTGAAAAACTGTTTTTT.

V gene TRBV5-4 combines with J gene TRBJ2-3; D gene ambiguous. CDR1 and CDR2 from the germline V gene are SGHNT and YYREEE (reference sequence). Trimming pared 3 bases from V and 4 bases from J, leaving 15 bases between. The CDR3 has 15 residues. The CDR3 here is CASSSRSVGADTQYF. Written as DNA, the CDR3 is TGTGCCAGCAGCTCAAGGAGTGTTGGAGCAGATACGCAGTATTTT.

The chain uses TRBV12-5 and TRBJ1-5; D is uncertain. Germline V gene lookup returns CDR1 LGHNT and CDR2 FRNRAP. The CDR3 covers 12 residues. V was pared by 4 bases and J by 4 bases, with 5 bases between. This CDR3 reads CASGSANQPQHF. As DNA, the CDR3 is TGTGCTAGTGGTTCGGCTAATCAGCCCCAGCATTTT.

The CDR3 sequence is CASSYGAVYSGNTIYF. The DNA of the CDR3 is TGTGCCAGCAGTTACGGGGCGGTTTACTCTGGAAACACCATATATTTT. This chain uses TRBV6-5 with TRBJ1-3; weak D call: TRBD1 (5 bases). The ends were cut back, 2 bases at V and 0 bases at J, with 11 bases in the middle. This CDR3 contains 16 residues. The germline V gene encodes CDR1 MNHEY and CDR2 SVGAGI.

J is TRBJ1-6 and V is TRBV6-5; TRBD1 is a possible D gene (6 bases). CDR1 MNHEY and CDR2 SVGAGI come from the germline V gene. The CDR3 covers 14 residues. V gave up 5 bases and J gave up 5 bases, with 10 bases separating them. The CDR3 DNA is TGTGCCAGCAGTAAAGAGGGGGATAATTCACCCCTCCACTTT. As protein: CASSKEGDNSPLHF.

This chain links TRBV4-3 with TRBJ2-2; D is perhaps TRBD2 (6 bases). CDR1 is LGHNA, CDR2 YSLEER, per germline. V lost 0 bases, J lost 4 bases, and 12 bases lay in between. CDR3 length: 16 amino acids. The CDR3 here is CASSQEAGRITGELFF. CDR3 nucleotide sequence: TGCGCCAGCAGCCAAGAGGCAGGGAGGATCACCGGGGAGCTGTTTTTT.

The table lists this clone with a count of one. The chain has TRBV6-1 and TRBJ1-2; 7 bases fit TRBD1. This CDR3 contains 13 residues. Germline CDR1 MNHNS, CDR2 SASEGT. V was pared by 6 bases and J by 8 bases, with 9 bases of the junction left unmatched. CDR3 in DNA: TGTGCCAGCAGCGACACAGGGGTAAGAGGCTACACCTTC. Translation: CASSDTGVRGYTF.